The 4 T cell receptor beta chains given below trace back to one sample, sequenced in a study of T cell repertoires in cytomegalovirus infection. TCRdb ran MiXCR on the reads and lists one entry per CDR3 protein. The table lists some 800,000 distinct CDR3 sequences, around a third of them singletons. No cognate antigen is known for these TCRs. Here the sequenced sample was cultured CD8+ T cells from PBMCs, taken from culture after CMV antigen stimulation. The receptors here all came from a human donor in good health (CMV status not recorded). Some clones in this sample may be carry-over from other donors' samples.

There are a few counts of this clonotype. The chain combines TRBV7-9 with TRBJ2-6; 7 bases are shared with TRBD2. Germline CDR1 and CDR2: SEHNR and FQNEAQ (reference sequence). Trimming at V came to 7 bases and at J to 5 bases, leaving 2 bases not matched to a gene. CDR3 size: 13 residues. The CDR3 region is CASTGGRANVLTF. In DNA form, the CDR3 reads TGTGCCAGCACCGGGGGGAGGGCCAACGTCCTGACTTTC.

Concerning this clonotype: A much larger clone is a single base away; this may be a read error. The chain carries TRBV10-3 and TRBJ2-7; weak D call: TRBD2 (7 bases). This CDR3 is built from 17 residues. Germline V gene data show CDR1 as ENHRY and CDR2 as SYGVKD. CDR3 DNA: TGTGCCATCAGTGTCCAGACTAAGCCCCGCGGGGGCTACAAGCAGTACTTC. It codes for CAISVQTKPRGGYKQYF.

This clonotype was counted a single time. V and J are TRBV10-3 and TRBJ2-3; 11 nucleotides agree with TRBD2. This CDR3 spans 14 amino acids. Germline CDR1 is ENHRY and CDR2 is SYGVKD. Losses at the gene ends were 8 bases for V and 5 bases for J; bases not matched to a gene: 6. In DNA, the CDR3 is TGTGCCATCTTAGCGGGGGGGCACGGAGATACGCAGTATTTT. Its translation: CAILAGGHGDTQYF.

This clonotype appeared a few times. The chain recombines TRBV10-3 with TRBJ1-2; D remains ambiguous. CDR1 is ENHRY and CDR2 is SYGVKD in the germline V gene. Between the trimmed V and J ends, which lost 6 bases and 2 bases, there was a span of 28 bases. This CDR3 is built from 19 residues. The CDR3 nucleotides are TGTGCCATCAGCATTAACCATCCATCACCAAGAGACTACAACTATGGCTACACCTTC. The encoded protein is CAISINHPSPRDYNYGYTF.